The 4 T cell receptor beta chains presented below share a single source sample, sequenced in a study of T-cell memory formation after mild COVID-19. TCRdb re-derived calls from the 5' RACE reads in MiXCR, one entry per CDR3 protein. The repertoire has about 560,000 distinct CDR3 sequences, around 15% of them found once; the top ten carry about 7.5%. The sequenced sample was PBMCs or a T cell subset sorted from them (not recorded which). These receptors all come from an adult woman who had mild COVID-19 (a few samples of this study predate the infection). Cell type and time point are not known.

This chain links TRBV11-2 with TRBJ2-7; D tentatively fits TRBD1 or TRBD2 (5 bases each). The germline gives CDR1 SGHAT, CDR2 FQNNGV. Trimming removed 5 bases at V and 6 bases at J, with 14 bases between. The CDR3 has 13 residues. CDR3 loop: CASSLRDEGEQYF. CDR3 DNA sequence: TGTGCCAGCAGCCTCCGGGACGAGGGCGAGCAGTACTTC.

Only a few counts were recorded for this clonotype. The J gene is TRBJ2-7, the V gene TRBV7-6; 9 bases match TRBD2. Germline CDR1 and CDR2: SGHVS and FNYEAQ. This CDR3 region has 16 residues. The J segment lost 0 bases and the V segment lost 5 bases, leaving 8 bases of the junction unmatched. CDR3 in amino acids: CASSPPTSGRSYEQYF. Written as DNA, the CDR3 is TGTGCCAGCAGCCCACCCACTAGCGGGCGCTCCTACGAGCAGTACTTC.

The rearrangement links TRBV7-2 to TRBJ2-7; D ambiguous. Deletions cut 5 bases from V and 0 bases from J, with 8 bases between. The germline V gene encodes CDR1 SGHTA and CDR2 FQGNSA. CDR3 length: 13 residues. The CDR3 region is CASSNRASYEQYF. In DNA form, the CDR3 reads TGTGCCAGCAGCAATAGGGCCTCCTACGAGCAGTACTTC.

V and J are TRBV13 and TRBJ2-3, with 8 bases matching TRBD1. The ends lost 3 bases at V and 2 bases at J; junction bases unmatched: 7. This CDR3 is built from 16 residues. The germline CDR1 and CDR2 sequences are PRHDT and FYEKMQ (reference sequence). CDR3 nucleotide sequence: TGTGCCAGCAGCTTCCACGGGACAGGTGACACAGATACGCAGTATTTT. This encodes CASSFHGTGDTDTQYF.